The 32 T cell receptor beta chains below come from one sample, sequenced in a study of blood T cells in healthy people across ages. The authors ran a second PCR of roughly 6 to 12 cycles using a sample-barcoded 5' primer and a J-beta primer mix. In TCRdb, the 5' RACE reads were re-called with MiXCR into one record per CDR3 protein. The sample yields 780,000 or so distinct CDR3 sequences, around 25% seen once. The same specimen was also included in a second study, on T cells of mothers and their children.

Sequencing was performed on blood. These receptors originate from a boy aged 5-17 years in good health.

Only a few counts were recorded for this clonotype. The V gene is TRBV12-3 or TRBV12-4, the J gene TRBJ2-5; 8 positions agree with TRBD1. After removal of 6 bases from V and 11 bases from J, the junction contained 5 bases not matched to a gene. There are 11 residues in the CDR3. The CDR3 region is CASRTGAEQYF. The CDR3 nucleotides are TGTGCCAGCAGGACAGGGGCTGAGCAGTACTTC.

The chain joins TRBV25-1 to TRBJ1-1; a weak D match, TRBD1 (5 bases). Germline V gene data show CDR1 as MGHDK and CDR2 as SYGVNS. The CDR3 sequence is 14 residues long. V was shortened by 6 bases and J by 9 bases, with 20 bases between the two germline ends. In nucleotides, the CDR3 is TGTGCCAGCAGCCCGGTCGAGGGGTCCGCCAAAGCTTTCTTT. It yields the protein CASSPVEGSAKAFF.

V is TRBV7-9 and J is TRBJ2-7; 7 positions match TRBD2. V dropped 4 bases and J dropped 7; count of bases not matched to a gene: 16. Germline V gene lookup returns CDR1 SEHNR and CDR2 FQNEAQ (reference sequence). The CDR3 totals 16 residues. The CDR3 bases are TGTGCCAGCAGCTGGATCGAGGGAGGGGCAATGGGTGAGCAGTACTTC. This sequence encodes CASSWIEGGAMGEQYF.

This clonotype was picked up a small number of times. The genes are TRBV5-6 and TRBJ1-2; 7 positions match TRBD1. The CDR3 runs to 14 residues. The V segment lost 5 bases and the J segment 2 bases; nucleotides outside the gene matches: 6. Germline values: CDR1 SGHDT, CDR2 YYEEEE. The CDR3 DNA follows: TGTGCCAGCAGGGGGGACAGAGCAAACTATGGCTACACCTTC. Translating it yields CASRGDRANYGYTF.

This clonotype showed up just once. CDR3 bases: TGTGCCAGCAGCGATCGGGGCCAGGTCTACAATGAGCAGTTCTTC. This translates into CASSDRGQVYNEQFF. This chain links TRBV7-3 with TRBJ2-1; D might be TRBD1 or TRBD2, each matching 5 bases. The CDR3 runs to 15 residues. Trimming removed 5 bases from V and 3 bases from J, with 14 bases in between. Germline CDR1 reads SGHTA; CDR2 reads FQGTGA.

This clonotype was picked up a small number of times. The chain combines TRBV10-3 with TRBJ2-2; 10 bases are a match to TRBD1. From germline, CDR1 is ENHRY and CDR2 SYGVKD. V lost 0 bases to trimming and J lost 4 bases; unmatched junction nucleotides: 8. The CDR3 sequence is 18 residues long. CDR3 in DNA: TGTGCCATCAGTGAGTCTAGACAGGGGGCTAGTGGCACCGGGGAGCTGTTTTTT. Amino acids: CAISESRQGASGTGELFF.

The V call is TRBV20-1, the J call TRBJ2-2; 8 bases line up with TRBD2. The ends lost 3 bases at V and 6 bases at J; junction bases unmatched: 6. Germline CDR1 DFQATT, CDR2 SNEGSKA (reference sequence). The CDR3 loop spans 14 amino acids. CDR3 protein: CSASFGRAAGELFF. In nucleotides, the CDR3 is TGCAGTGCTAGTTTCGGGAGGGCGGCCGGGGAGCTGTTTTTT.

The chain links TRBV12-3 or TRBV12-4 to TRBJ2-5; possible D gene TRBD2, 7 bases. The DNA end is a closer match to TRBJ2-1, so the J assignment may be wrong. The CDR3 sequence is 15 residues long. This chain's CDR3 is CASSSGGRDIDEQFF. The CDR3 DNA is TGTGCCAGCAGTTCGGGGGGCCGGGATATCGATGAGCAGTTCTTC.

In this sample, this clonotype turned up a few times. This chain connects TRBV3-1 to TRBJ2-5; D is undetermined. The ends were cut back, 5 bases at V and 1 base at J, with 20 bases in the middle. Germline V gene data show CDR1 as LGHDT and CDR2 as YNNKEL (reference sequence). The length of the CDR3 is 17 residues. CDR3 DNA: TGTGCCAGCAGCTCCTCTGACCCCGCAGAGACCCAAGAGACCCAGTACTTC. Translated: CASSSSDPAETQETQYF.

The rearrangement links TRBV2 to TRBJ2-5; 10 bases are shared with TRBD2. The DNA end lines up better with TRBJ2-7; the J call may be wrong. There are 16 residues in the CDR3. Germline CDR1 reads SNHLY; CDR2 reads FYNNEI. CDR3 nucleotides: TGTGCCAGCAGTGAAGCGGGAGGACTAGCGGCCTACGAGCAGTACTTC. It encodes CASSEAGGLAAYEQYF.

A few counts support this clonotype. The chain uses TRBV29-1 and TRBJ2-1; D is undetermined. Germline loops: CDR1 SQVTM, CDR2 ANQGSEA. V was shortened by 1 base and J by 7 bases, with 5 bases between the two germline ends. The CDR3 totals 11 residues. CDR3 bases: TGCAGCGTTGAAGGGGAAAATGAGCAGTTCTTC. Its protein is CSVEGENEQFF.

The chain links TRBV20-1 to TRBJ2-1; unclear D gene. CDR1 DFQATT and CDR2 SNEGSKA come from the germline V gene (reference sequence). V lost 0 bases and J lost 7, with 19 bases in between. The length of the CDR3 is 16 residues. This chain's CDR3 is CSARDTTGRMRNEQFF. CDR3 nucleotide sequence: TGCAGTGCTAGAGATACAACGGGTAGGATGAGGAATGAGCAGTTCTTC.

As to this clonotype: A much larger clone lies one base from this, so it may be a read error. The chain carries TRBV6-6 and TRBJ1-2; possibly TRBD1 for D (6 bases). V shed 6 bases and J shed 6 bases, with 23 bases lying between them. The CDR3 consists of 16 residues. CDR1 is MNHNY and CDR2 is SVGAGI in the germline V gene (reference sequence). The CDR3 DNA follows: TGTGCCAGCAGGCGGGACACCCGAGGGACTTCCGATGGCTACACCTTC. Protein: CASRRDTRGTSDGYTF.

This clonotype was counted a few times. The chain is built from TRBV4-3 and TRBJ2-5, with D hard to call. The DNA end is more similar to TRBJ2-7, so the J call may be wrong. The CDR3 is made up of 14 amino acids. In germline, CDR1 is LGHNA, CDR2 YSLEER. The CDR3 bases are TGCGCCAGCAGCCAAGGGCTCGGATCCTACGAGCAGTACTTC. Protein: CASSQGLGSYEQYF.

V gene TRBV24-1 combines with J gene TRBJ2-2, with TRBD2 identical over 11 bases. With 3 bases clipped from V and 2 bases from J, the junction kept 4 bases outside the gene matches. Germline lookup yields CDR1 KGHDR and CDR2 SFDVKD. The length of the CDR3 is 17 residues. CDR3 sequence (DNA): TGTGCCACCAGTGATCCCGGGACTAGCGGAAACACCGGGGAGCTGTTTTTT. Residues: CATSDPGTSGNTGELFF.

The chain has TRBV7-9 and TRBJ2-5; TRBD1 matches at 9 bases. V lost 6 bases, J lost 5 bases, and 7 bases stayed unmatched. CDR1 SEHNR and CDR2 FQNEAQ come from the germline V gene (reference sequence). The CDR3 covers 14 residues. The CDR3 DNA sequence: TGTGCCAGCAGTCGGACAGGGGTTGAGGAGACCCAGTACTTC. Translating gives CASSRTGVEETQYF.

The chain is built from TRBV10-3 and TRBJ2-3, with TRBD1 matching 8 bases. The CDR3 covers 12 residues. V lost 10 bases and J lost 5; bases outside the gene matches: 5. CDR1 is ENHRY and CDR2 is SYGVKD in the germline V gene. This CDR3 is CATQGGKDTQYF. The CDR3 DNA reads TGTGCCACACAGGGGGGAAAAGATACGCAGTATTTT.

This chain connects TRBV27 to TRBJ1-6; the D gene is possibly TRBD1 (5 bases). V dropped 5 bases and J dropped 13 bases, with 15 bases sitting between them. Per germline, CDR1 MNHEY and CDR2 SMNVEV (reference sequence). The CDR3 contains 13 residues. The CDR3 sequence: CASSPQVYGPLHF. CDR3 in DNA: TGTGCCAGCAGTCCACAGGTGTATGGGCCCCTCCACTTT.

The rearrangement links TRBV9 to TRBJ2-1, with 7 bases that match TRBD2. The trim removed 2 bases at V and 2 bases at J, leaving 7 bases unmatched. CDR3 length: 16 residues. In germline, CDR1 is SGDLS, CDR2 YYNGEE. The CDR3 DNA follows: TGTGCCAGCAGCGTTGAGCCTAGCGGAGCCTACAATGAGCAGTTCTTC. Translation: CASSVEPSGAYNEQFF.

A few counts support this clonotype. CDR3 nucleotide sequence: TGTGCCACGCTCGGCAGGGGGGAGAATGAGCAGTTCTTC. As protein: CATLGRGENEQFF. This chain links TRBV10-3 with TRBJ2-1, with D possibly being TRBD1 (7 bases). Trimming removed 10 bases at V and 7 bases at J, with 17 bases between. Germline lookup yields CDR1 ENHRY and CDR2 SYGVKD. The CDR3 extends over 13 amino acids.

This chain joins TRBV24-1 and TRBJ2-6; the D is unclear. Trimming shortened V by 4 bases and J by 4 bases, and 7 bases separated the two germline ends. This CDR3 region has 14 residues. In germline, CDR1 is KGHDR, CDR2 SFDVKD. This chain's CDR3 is CATSDQQGANVLTF. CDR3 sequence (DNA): TGTGCCACCAGTGACCAACAAGGGGCCAACGTCCTGACTTTC.

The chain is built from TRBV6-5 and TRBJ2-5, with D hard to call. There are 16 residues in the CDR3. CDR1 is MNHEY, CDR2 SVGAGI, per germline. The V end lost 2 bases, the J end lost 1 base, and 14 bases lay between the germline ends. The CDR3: CASSYAHVRAQETQYF. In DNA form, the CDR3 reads TGTGCCAGCAGTTACGCGCATGTCCGGGCCCAAGAGACCCAGTACTTC.

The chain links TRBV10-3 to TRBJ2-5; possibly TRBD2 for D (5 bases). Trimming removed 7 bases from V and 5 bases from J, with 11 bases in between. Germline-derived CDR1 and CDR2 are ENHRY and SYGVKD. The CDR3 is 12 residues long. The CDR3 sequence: CAIKGGEETQYF. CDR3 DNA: TGTGCCATCAAAGGAGGCGAGGAGACCCAGTACTTC.

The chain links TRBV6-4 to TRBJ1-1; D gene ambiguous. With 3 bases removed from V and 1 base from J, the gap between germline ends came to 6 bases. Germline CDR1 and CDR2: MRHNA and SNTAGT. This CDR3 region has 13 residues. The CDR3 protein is CASSEGENTEAFF. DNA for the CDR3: TGTGCCAGCAGTGAGGGAGAGAACACTGAAGCTTTCTTT.

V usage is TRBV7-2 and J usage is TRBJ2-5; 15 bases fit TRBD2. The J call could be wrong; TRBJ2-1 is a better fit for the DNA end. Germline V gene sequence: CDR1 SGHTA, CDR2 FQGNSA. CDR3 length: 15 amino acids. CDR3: CASTPGLAGGSEQFF. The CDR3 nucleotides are TGTGCCAGCACTCCCGGACTAGCGGGAGGGAGTGAGCAGTTCTTC.

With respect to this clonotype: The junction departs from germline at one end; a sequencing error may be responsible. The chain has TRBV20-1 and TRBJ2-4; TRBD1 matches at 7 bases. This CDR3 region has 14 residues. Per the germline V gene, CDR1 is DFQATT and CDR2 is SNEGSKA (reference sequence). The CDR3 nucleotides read TGCAGTGCTAGAGAGGACAGGCCCGAAAACATTCAATACTTC. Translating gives CSAREDRPENIQYF.

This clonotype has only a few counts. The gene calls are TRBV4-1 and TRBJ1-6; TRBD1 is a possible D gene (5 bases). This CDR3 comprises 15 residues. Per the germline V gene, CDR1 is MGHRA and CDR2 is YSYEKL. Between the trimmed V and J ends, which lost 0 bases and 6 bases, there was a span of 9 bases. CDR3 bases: TGCGCCAGCAGCCAAGATTGGGGGGGTAATTCACCCCTCCACTTT. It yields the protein CASSQDWGGNSPLHF.

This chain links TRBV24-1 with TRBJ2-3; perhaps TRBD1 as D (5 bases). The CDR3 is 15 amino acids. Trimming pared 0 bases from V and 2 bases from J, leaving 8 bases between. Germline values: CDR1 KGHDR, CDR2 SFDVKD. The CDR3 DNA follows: TGTGCCACCAGTGATTTGCAGGGAAACACAGATACGCAGTATTTT. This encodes CATSDLQGNTDTQYF.

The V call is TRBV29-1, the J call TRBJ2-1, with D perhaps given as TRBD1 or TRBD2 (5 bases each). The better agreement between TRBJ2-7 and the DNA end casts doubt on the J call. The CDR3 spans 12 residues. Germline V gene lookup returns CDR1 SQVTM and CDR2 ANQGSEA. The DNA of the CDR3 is TGCAGCTGTGGGGACCCCGCCTACGAGCAGTACTTC. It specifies CSCGDPAYEQYF.

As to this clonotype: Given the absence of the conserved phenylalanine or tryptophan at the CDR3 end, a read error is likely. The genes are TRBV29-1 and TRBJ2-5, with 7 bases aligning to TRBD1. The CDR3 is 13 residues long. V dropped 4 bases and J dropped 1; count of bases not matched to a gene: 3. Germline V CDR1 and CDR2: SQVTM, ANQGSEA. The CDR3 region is CSVGRDSQETQYL. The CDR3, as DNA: TGCAGCGTTGGCCGGGACAGCCAAGAGACCCAGTACTTA.

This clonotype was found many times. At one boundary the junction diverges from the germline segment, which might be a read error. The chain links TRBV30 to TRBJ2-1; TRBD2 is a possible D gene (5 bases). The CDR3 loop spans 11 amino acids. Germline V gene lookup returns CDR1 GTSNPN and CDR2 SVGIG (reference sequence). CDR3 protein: CAWHLYSGVRF. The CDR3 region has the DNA TGTGCCTGGCACCTTTACTCCGGGGTACGCTTC.

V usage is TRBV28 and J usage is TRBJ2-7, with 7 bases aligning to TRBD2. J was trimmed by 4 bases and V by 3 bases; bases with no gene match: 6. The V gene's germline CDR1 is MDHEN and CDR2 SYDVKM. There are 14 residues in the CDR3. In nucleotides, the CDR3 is TGTGCCAGCAGTTTGTGGGAGGGCCCATACGAGCAGTACTTC. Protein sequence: CASSLWEGPYEQYF.